This T cell receptor beta chain was identified during a study of human T cells and chemical hapten exposure. At the level of the study: Donors were sensitized with 2% DPC on the upper inner arm. Patch tests put 0.01% DPC on the upper back, read at 6 days.

For the library, individual cDNA molecules each received unique molecular identifiers. One entry per CDR3 protein, called by TCRdb with MiXCR from the RACE reads. The sample yields approximately 89,000 distinct CDR3 sequences, 6% to 8.5% seen once. Germline V gives CDR1 DFQATT, CDR2 SNEGSKA (reference sequence). V trimming: 4 bases; J trimming: 3 bases; junction bases outside the gene matches: 3. The CDR3 is made up of 13 amino acids. Time point of the sample: patch test 2, 6 weeks after DPC sensitization. Documented treatment: therapeutic diphenylcyclopropenone sensitization with weekly scalp DPC. V is TRBV20-1 and J is TRBJ1-5; TRBD1 matches 7 bases. This specimen was whole blood, taken in connection with sensitization to the hapten diphenylcyclopropenone (DPC). The clonotype comes from a woman between 25 and 40 years old with alopecia areata. Some clones in this sample may be carry-over from other donors' samples. The DNA of the CDR3 is TGCAGTGCTACAGACAGGGTCAATCAGCCCCAGCATTTT. It is translated as CSATDRVNQPQHF.